These T cell receptor beta chains were read from a single sample in a study of T cells in lung cancer brain metastases. This table comes from immunoSEQ multiplex PCR, and its TCRdb copy is limited to in-frame clones, with some not included. This sample has about 460 clones, with about 90% found just once. The specimen sequenced was tumor tissue from a brain metastasis. The receptor source for this set is a man aged 65 to 85 with non-small cell lung cancer that had spread to the brain. CDR3s include the opening cysteine and the closing phenylalanine or tryptophan. The D gene is left open where the match is weak. Where a row states a size, it is once, few, many or the class of an expanded clone; other rows omit it.

TGTGCCAGCATTCCCGGAGGGTTCCGGCCCCAACCTGGCTACACCTTC CASIPGGFRPQPGYTF TRBV28 - - TRBJ1-2
TGTGCCAGCAAGTGGCAGGGACCTACCGGGGAGCTGTTTTTT CASKWQGPTGELFF TRBV2 - - TRBJ2-2
TGTGCCAGCAGTGATTACGAAGGAGATTCACCCCTCCACTTT CASSDYEGDSPLHF TRBV2 - - TRBJ1-6
TGTGGGGGGGACAGCTGGATAACCTACGAGCAGTACTTC CGGDSWITYEQYF TRBV28 - - TRBJ2-7
TGTGCCAGCAGCCCAAGAGCTAGCGGGAGTACAGATACGCAGTATTTT CASSPRASGSTDTQYF TRBV7-9 - TRBD2 TRBJ2-3
TGTGCCAGCAGTGAGGACAGGTTGAGAGAGCAGTACTTC CASSEDRLREQYF TRBV6-1 - TRBD1 TRBJ2-7
TGTGCCAGCAGCGTTGGGACTAGCGGGACCACAGATACGCAGTATTTT CASSVGTSGTTDTQYF TRBV13 - TRBD2 TRBJ2-3
TGTGCCAGCAGGGACCGGGACAGGGGCTCCTACGAGCAGTACTTC CASRDRDRGSYEQYF TRBV6-1 - TRBD1 TRBJ2-7
TGTGCCAGCAGCTTGGGCGGTTTGAGACGAGAGACCCAGTACTTC CASSLGGLRRETQYF TRBV5-4 - - TRBJ2-5
TGTGCCAGCAGGCCCGAATCCACCGCCGGGGAGCTGTTTTTT CASRPESTAGELFF TRBV25-1 - - TRBJ2-2
TGTGCCAGCAGTGAGGCTGTGACAGCCCGAGCCTACGAGCAGTACTTC CASSEAVTARAYEQYF TRBV6-1 - - TRBJ2-7
TGTGCTAGTGGTTCGGAGCAGGGAAAGACCTATGGCTACACCTTC CASGSEQGKTYGYTF TRBV12-5 - - TRBJ1-2
TGTGCCAGTAGTCCCGAGACTAGCGGGAGCTCCTACAATGAGCAGTTCTTC CASSPETSGSSYNEQFF TRBV19 - TRBD2 TRBJ2-1
TGCGCCAGCAGCATTGGACGGCGGAACACTGAAGCTTTCTTT CASSIGRRNTEAFF TRBV5-1 few - TRBJ1-1
TGTGCCAGCAGTCGGTTACAAACTGGACAAAGTCGGGCCAACGTCCTGACTTTC CASSRLQTGQSRANVLTF TRBV25-1 - - TRBJ2-6
TGTGCCAGCAGCTTGGCTGGGACAGGGTCGGCTGAAGCTTTCTTT CASSLAGTGSAEAFF TRBV5-8 - TRBD1 TRBJ1-1
TGCAGCGTTGAAGATCGCGTGAAACTGTTTTTT CSVEDRVKLFF TRBV29-1 - - TRBJ1-4
TGTGCCAGCAGTTACGGCCTGGGGGGGGCTGGAAACACCATATATTTT CASSYGLGGAGNTIYF TRBV6-5 - - TRBJ1-3
TGTGCCAGTAGTAGCGCGCAGGGACCGAACACTGAAGCTTTCTTT CASSSAQGPNTEAFF TRBV19 - - TRBJ1-1
TGCAGCGTAGGACATCAACGGGACTATGGCTACACCTTC CSVGHQRDYGYTF TRBV29-1 once - TRBJ1-2
TGTGCCAGCAGCTTAGGGCGGGGACAGGGTATTAGTAATGTCAATGAGCAGTTCTTC CASSLGRGQGISNVNEQFF TRBV7-9 - TRBD1 TRBJ2-1
TGTGCCAGCAGCGCATTTGGGGGAGGTGACGGGTCCCAGTACTTC CASSAFGGGDGSQYF TRBV5-8 - - TRBJ2-5
TGTGCCAGCAGCACCCGGGACAGTTCCTACAATGAGCAGTTCTTC CASSTRDSSYNEQFF TRBV9 - TRBD1 TRBJ2-1
TGTGCCAGCAGTTTGTTTCTGGACAGGGGACTCCCGAACACTGAAGCTTTCTTT CASSLFLDRGLPNTEAFF TRBV28 - TRBD1 TRBJ1-1
TGTGCCAGTAGAACAATGAACACTGAAGCTTTCTTT CASRTMNTEAFF TRBV19 - - TRBJ1-1
TGTGCCAGCAGACCTTGGACAGAGAACACTAAAGCTTTCTTT CASRPWTENTKAFF TRBV6-6 - - TRBJ1-1
TGTGCCACCGCAAGAGGGACAGCTCATCAGCCCCAGCATTTT CATARGTAHQPQHF TRBV27 - TRBD1 TRBJ1-5
TGTGCCAGCCTACCGGGACAGGGGAGTAGCAATCAGCCCCAGCATTTT CASLPGQGSSNQPQHF TRBV6-6 - TRBD1 TRBJ1-5
TGTGCCAGCAGTTGGAAGGGGACAGGGGGCCCCTATAATTCACCCCTCCACTTT CASSWKGTGGPYNSPLHF TRBV2 - TRBD1 TRBJ1-6
TGTGCCAGCAGTTACGCAGGGGGAGAGACCCAGTACTTC CASSYAGGETQYF TRBV6-5 - TRBD1 TRBJ2-5
TGTGCCAGCAGCTTCGACCCACGGGGTAATGAAAAACTGTTTTTT CASSFDPRGNEKLFF TRBV5-4 - - TRBJ1-4
TGTGCCACCAGCAGGACGGGAGGGGAGGAGCAGTACTTC CATSRTGGEEQYF TRBV15 few TRBD2 TRBJ2-7
TGTGCCAGCAGCTTGACCCCACCCGAGACCCAGTACTTC CASSLTPPETQYF TRBV9 once - TRBJ2-5
TGTGCCAGCAGCGTAGATGTCGGGGAGCTGTTTTTT CASSVDVGELFF TRBV9 - - TRBJ2-2